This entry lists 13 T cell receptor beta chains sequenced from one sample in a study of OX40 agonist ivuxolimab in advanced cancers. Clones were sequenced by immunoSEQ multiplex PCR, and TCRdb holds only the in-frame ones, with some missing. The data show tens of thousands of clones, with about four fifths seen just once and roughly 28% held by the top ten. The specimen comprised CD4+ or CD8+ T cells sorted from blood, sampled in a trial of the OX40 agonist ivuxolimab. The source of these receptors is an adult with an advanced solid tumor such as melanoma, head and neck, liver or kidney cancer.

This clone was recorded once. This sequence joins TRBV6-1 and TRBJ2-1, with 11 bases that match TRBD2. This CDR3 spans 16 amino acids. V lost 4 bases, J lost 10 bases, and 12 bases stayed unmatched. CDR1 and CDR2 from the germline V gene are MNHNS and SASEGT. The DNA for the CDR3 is TGTGCCAGCAGTGTAGTAGTGGGACTAGCGGCGCTCGAGCAGTTCTTC. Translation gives CASSVVVGLAALEQFF.

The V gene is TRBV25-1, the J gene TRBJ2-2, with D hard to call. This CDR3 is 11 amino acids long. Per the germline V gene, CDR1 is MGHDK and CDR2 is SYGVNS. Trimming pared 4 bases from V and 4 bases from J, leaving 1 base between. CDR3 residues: CASSGTGELFF. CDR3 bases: TGTGCCAGCAGTGGCACCGGGGAGCTGTTTTTT.

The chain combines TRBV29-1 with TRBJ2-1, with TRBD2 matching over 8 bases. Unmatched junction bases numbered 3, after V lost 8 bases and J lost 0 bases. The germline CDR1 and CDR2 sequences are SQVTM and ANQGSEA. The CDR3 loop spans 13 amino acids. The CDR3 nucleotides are TGCAGCAGCGGGAGCGACTCCTACAATGAGCAGTTCTTC. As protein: CSSGSDSYNEQFF.

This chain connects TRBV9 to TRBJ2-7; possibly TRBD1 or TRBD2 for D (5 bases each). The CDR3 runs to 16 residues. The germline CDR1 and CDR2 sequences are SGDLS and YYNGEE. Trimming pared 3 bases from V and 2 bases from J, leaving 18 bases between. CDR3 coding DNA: TGTGCCAGCAGCGACACACCCGGGACCTCACCCTACGAGCAGTACTTC. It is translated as CASSDTPGTSPYEQYF.

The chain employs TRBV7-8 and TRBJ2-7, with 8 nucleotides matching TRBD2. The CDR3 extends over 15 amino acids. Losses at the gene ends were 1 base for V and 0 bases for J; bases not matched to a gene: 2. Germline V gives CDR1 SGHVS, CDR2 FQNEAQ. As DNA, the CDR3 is TGTGCCAGCAGCTTAGTACTAGCGGCCTCCTACGAGCAGTACTTC. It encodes CASSLVLAASYEQYF.

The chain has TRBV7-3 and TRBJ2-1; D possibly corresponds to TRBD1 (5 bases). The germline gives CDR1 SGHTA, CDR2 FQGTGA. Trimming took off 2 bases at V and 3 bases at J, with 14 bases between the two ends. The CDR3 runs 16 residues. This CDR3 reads CASSLYGQGGYNEQFF. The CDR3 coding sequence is TGTGCCAGCAGCTTATACGGCCAGGGTGGCTACAATGAGCAGTTCTTC.

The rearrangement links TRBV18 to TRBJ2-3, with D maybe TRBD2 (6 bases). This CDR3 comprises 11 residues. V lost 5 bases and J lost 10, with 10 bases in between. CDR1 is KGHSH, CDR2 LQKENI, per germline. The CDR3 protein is CASSDGSPQYF. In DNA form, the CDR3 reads TGTGCCAGCTCAGACGGGAGCCCGCAGTATTTT.

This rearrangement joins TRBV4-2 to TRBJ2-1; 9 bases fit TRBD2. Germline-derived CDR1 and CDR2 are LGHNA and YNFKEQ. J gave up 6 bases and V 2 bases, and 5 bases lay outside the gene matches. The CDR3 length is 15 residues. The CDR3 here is CASSQRTSEGNEQFF. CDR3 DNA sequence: TGTGCCAGCAGCCAACGGACTAGCGAAGGCAATGAGCAGTTCTTC.

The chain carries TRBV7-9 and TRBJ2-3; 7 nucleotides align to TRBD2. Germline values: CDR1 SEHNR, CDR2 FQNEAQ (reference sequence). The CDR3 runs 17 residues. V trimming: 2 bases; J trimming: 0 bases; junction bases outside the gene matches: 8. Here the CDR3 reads CASSLFGSGTSTDTQYF. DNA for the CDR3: TGTGCCAGCAGCTTATTCGGGAGCGGGACTAGCACAGATACGCAGTATTTT.

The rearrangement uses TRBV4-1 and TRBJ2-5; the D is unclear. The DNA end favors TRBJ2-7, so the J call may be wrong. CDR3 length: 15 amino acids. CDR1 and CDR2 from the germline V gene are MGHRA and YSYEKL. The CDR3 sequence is CASSQEAPGVYEQYF. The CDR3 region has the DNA TGCGCCAGCAGCCAAGAGGCCCCAGGCGTTTACGAGCAGTACTTC.

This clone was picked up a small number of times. CDR3 DNA: TGTGCCATCAGGGACTCCTATAATTCACCCCTCCACTTT. Its protein product is CAIRDSYNSPLHF. The chain joins TRBV10-3 to TRBJ1-6; D uncertain. This CDR3 comprises 13 residues. Looked up from germline, CDR1 is ENHRY and CDR2 is SYGVKD. Trimming shortened V by 6 bases and J by 0 bases, and 3 bases separated the two germline ends.

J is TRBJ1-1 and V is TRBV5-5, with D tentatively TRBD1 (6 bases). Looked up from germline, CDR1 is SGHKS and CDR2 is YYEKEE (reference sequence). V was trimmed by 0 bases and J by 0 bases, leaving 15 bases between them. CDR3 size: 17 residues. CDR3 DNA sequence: TGTGCCAGCAGCTTGGTGGGTGCAGGGGCGATGAACACTGAAGCTTTCTTT. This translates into CASSLVGAGAMNTEAFF.

The CDR3 region is CASSSLRDSPLHF. In DNA form, the CDR3 reads TGTGCCAGTAGTAGTTTAAGGGATTCACCCCTCCACTTT. The chain recombines TRBV19 with TRBJ1-6; D call uncertain. Deletions cut 4 bases from V and 8 bases from J, with 9 bases between. The CDR3 length is 13 residues. Germline-derived CDR1 and CDR2 are LNHDA and SQIVND (reference sequence).